The sequence of this T cell receptor beta chain was determined in a study of molecular identifiers for immune sequencing clone quantification. J gave up 1 base and V 6 bases, and 21 bases lay outside the gene matches. The CDR3 sequence is 20 residues long. The germline gives CDR1 WSHSY, CDR2 SAAADI. TCRdb reanalysed the PCR reads using MiXCR and keeps one entry per CDR3 protein. The sample comprises approximately 680,000 distinct CDR3 sequences, less than 30% of which are singletons, and 0.78% rests with the top ten. General study results and limits: Clones above 20 RNA copies contained over 98% of effector molecules and under 1% of naive molecules. Barcode sharing among identical TCR molecules could make large clones appear smaller.

This clonotype was detected many times. Its target is not known. This chain links TRBV10-2 with TRBJ1-1; 9 bases are a match to TRBD1. The clonotype comes from a human donor in good health. Some libraries in this study had Jurkat cell RNA spiked in. Sequencing was performed on naive CD8+ T cells from blood, with Jurkat cell RNA spiked in. Subset meaning: FACS-sorted CD8+CD4-CCR7+CD45RA+ naive T cells. The CDR3 sequence is CASRKTGGLDPTFRNTEAFF. As DNA, the CDR3 is TGCGCCAGCAGAAAAACAGGGGGCCTTGACCCAACGTTCAGGAACACTGAAGCTTTCTTT.